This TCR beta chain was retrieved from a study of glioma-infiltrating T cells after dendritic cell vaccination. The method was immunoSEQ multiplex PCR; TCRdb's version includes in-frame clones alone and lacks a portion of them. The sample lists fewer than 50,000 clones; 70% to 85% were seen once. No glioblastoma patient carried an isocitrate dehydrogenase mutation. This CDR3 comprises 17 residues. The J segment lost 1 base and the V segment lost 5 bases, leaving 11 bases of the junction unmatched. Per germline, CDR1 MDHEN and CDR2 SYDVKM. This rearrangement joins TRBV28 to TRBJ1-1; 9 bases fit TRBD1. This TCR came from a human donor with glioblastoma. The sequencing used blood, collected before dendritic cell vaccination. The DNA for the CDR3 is TGTGCCAGCAGTGGGACAGGGATATTTATCTCGAACACTGAAGCTTTCTTT. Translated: CASSGTGIFISNTEAFF.